One sample yielded the 7 T cell receptor beta chains listed below, sequenced in a study of identical twins. TCRdb fed the 5' RACE reads into MiXCR, producing one record per CDR3 protein. The sample has approximately 470,000 distinct CDR3 sequences; over 12% are singletons. These data were also reused for a study on yellow fever vaccine responses in identical twins.

Material for sequencing was CD4+ T cells sorted from blood. The receptors here all came from a woman younger than 35 in good health.

This chain joins TRBV2 and TRBJ2-1, with 9 bases identical to TRBD2. CDR3 length equals 14 residues. Per the germline V gene, CDR1 is SNHLY and CDR2 is FYNNEI. V was pared by 8 bases and J by 10 bases, with 12 bases of the junction left unmatched. The DNA for the CDR3 is TGTGCCAGCGGGCGGGGGGGCGACCATTCCGAGCAGTTCTTC. Its protein product is CASGRGGDHSEQFF.

This chain uses TRBV20-1 with TRBJ1-1; D is perhaps TRBD1 (6 bases). Looked up from germline, CDR1 is DFQATT and CDR2 is SNEGSKA (reference sequence). Trimming removed 3 bases from V and 6 bases from J, with 20 bases in between. This CDR3 has 15 amino acids. The CDR3 sequence is CSARIQGRGSAEAFF. DNA for the CDR3: TGCAGTGCTAGGATTCAGGGGAGGGGATCCGCTGAAGCTTTCTTT.

This clonotype was seen only once. A junction end diverges from the germline sequence, so it may reflect a read error. The chain is built from TRBV29-1 and TRBJ2-5; D is possibly TRBD1 (6 bases). This CDR3 is 15 amino acids long. Germline V gene sequence: CDR1 SQVTM, CDR2 ANQGSEA. The CDR3 DNA follows: TGCAGCGTCGGCGCCACCGGGACAACCACAAGAGAGAGGGACTTC. This gives the protein CSVGATGTTTRERDF. The complete variable domain, with remaining parts taken from reference TRBV29-1 and TRBJ2-5, reads SAVISQKPSRDICQRGTSLTIQCQVDSQVTMMFWYRQQPGQSLTLIATANQGSEATYESGFVIDKFPISRPNLTFSTLTVSNMSPEDSSIYLCSVGATGTTTRERDFGPGTRLLVL.

The chain uses TRBV5-1 and TRBJ2-1; D not certain. This CDR3 is built from 13 residues. Germline CDR1 reads SGHRS; CDR2 reads YFSETQ. The V end lost 0 bases, the J end lost 5 bases, and 6 bases lay between the germline ends. CDR3 amino acids: CASSLVVDNEQFF. The CDR3 DNA is TGCGCCAGCAGCTTGGTGGTTGACAATGAGCAGTTCTTC.

The V and J genes are TRBV6-5 and TRBJ2-7, with D possibly being TRBD1 or TRBD2 (5 bases each). Germline V gives CDR1 MNHEY, CDR2 SVGAGI. V gave up 0 bases and J gave up 2 bases, with 23 bases separating them. This CDR3 has 19 amino acids. The CDR3 DNA reads TGTGCCAGCAGTTACTCGATTGGCGGGCGAGGGACCGAGACCTACGAGCAGTACTTC. It is translated as CASSYSIGGRGTETYEQYF.

Only a few counts were recorded for this clonotype. The V gene is TRBV12-3 or TRBV12-4, the J gene TRBJ1-2, with D maybe TRBD1 (6 bases). This CDR3 has 14 residues. V was cut by 3 bases and J by 8 bases, with 16 bases left in between. The CDR3 region has the DNA TGTGCCAGCAGTTTCCAGGGGCCCCAGGGAGGCTACACCTTC. It specifies CASSFQGPQGGYTF.

The table lists this clonotype with a few counts. The chain recombines TRBV4-2 with TRBJ2-2, with 7 bases identical to TRBD1. Germline V gene lookup returns CDR1 LGHNA and CDR2 YNFKEQ. The CDR3 consists of 17 residues. Trimming cost V 0 bases and J 1 base; bases outside gene matches: 5. In DNA form, the CDR3 reads TGTGCCAGCAGCCAAGATCTCTGGACAGGGAACACCGGGGAGCTGTTTTTT. It translates to CASSQDLWTGNTGELFF.